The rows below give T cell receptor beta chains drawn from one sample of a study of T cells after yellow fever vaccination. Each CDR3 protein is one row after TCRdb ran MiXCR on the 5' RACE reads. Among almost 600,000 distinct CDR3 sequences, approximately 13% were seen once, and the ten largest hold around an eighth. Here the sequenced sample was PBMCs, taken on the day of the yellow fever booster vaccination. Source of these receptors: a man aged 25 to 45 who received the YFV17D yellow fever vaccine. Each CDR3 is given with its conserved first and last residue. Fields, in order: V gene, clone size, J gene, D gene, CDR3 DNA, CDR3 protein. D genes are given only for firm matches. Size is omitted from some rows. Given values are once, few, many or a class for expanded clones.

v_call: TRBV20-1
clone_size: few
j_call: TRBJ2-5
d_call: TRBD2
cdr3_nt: TGCAGTGCTCGCGGGGGGGGACTGGAGACCCAGTACTTC
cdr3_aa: CSARGGGLETQYF

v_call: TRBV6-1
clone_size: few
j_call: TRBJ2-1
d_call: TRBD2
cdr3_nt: TGTGCCAGCATCCGACTAGCGGGAGGCGCCTACAATGAGCAGTTCTTC
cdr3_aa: CASIRLAGGAYNEQFF

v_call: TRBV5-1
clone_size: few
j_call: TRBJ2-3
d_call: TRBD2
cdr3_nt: TGCGCCAGCAGCACCTCGGGACTAGCGGTCCCAGATACGCAGTATTTT
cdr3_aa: CASSTSGLAVPDTQYF

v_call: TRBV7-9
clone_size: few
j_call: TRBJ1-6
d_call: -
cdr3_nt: TGTGCCAGCAGCCAGGGGTCCCCCCTCCACTTT
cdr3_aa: CASSQGSPLHF

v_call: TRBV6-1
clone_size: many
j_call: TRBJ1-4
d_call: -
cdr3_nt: TGTGCGAGCGGAAGACAGACAACTAATGAAAAACTGTTTTTT
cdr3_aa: CASGRQTTNEKLFF

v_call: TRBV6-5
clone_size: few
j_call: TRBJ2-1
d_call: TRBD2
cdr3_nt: TGTGCCAGCAGTTACTCGTCGGCTAGCGGGAACAATGAGCAGTTCTTC
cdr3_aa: CASSYSSASGNNEQFF

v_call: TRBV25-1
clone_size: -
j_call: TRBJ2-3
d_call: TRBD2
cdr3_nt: TGTGCCAGCAGTTACCCTACTAGCGGGCGCACAGATACGCAGTATTTT
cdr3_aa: CASSYPTSGRTDTQYF

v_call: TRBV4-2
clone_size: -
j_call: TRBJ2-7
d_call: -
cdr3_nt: TGTGCCAGCAGCCAAGATGGGGGGAGTATCTACGAGCAGTACTTC
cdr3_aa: CASSQDGGSIYEQYF

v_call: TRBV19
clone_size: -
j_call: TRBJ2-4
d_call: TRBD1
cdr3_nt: TGTGCCAGTAGTCCGGGACAGATAAACATTCAGTACTTC
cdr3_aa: CASSPGQINIQYF

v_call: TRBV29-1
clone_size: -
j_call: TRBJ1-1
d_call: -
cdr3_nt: TGCAGCGTCAGTGACAGAAATGAAGCTTTCTTT
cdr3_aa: CSVSDRNEAFF

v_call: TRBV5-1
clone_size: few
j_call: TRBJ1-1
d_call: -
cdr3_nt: TGCGCCAGCAGAGTGGACACTGAAGCTTTCTTT
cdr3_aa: CASRVDTEAFF

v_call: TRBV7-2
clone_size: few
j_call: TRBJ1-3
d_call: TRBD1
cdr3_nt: TGTGCCAGCAGCCTCTCAGGGACAGTCTCTGGAAACACCATATATTTT
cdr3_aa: CASSLSGTVSGNTIYF

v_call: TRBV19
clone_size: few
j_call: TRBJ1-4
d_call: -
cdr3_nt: TGTGCCAGTAGTATAGATCCGGACGGGGCAACTAATGAAAAACTGTTTTTT
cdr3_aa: CASSIDPDGATNEKLFF

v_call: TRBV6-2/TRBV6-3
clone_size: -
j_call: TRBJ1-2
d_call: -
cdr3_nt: TGTGCCTGCACATTGGACCTCTATGGCTACACCTTC
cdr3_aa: CACTLDLYGYTF